Following are 25 T cell receptor beta chains from one sample sequenced in a study of cytomegalovirus exposure and HLA in healthy donors. PCR involved 60 Vbeta and 13 Jbeta primers. Assay: immunoSEQ multiplex PCR; the TCRdb copy retains only in-frame clones and omits some. The sample shows 150,000 to 200,000 clones, 75% to 85% of them seen only once. Sequences were obtained from PBMCs. All receptors come from a woman aged 45-59 years in good health and CMV-seronegative.

V and J are TRBV7-2 and TRBJ2-5; D perhaps matches TRBD2 (5 bases). The CDR3 extends over 14 amino acids. The germline CDR1 and CDR2 sequences are SGHTA and FQGNSA. Trimming shortened V by 5 bases and J by 2 bases, and 12 bases separated the two germline ends. The CDR3 region is CASSRGSSQETQYF. CDR3 DNA sequence: TGTGCCAGCAGCCGCGGGTCCTCACAAGAGACCCAGTACTTC.

This chain joins TRBV7-8 and TRBJ2-2; maybe TRBD2 (5 bases). Looked up from germline, CDR1 is SGHVS and CDR2 is FQNEAQ. V was cut by 2 bases and J by 5 bases, with 12 bases left in between. The CDR3 has 15 amino acids. In DNA, the CDR3 is TGTGCCAGCAGCTTAAAGAGGGAAAAAACCGGGGAGCTGTTTTTT. Translating it yields CASSLKREKTGELFF.

This chain links TRBV7-8 with TRBJ2-7; 8 bases align to TRBD2. CDR1 SGHVS and CDR2 FQNEAQ come from the germline V gene. J gave up 6 bases and V 1 base, and 11 bases lay outside the gene matches. This CDR3 has 16 amino acids. CDR3: CASSLVPGGPNREQYF. The DNA for the CDR3 is TGTGCCAGCAGCTTAGTCCCGGGAGGGCCGAATCGCGAGCAGTACTTC.

The gene calls are TRBV6-5 and TRBJ2-7; D is possibly TRBD2 (5 bases). Trimming removed 5 bases at V and 3 bases at J, with 14 bases between. CDR3 size: 14 residues. Germline V gene data show CDR1 as MNHEY and CDR2 as SVGAGI. The CDR3 DNA reads as TGTGCCAGCAGTCCCGGGGAGACGGGCTACGAGCAGTACTTC. The encoded protein is CASSPGETGYEQYF.

The chain joins TRBV19 to TRBJ1-5; D gene unclear. Germline V CDR1 and CDR2: LNHDA, SQIVND (reference sequence). Trimming cost V 6 bases and J 7 bases, with 19 bases left between them. This CDR3 is built from 15 residues. The CDR3 loop is CASSLSHGSSQPQHF. In DNA form, the CDR3 reads TGTGCCAGTAGCCTTTCCCACGGTAGTTCCCAGCCCCAGCATTTT. Full variable domain (outside the CDR3, taken from reference TRBV19 and TRBJ1-5): DGGITQSPKYLFRKEGQNVTLSCEQNLNHDAMYWYRQDPGQGLRLIYYSQIVNDFQKGDIAEGYSVSREKKESFPLTVTSAQKNPTAFYLCASSLSHGSSQPQHFGDGTRLSIL.

The J gene is TRBJ2-5, the V gene TRBV6-5; a weak D match, TRBD1 (6 bases). The J call may be faulty, since TRBJ2-7 better matches the DNA end. CDR3 length: 16 amino acids. Per the germline V gene, CDR1 is MNHEY and CDR2 is SVGAGI. The CDR3 coding sequence is TGTGCCAGCAGTTCTCCGAGAGGGGGAAACTCCTACGAGCAGTACTTC. Its translation: CASSSPRGGNSYEQYF.

This clone has a single count. The V call is TRBV28, the J call TRBJ1-6, with 8 bases matching TRBD1. Germline CDR1 reads MDHEN; CDR2 reads SYDVKM. V shed 5 bases, J shed 10 bases, and the junction held 7 bases outside the gene matches. The CDR3 covers 14 residues. CDR3 sequence: CASSPQGAGSPLHF. The DNA for the CDR3 is TGTGCCAGCAGTCCTCAGGGGGCTGGGTCACCCCTCCACTTT.

The rearrangement links TRBV15 to TRBJ2-1, with TRBD1 matching over 7 bases. The junction had 5 bases not matched to a gene; V was cut back by 0 bases and J by 6 bases. Germline assignment: CDR1 LNHNV and CDR2 YYDKDF (reference sequence). The CDR3 length is 15 residues. The CDR3 DNA is TGTGCCACCAGCAGAGATCGGTCAGGGGGCAATGAGCAGTTCTTC. It encodes CATSRDRSGGNEQFF.

J is TRBJ2-1 and V is TRBV7-9, with TRBD2 matching 14 bases. With 4 bases clipped from V and 4 bases from J, the junction kept 6 bases outside the gene matches. Germline V lookup: CDR1 SEHNR, CDR2 FQNEAQ (reference sequence). This CDR3 spans 17 amino acids. CDR3 region: CASSSGLAGVSYNEQFF. CDR3 nucleotide sequence: TGTGCCAGCAGCTCGGGACTAGCGGGAGTGTCATACAATGAGCAGTTCTTC.

This rearrangement joins TRBV5-8 to TRBJ2-3; 8 bases are shared with TRBD2. The CDR3 runs to 15 residues. V dropped 2 bases and J dropped 1; count of bases not matched to a gene: 3. Per the germline V gene, CDR1 is SGHTS and CDR2 is YDEGEE. CDR3 coding DNA: TGTGCCAGCAGCTTCGAGACTAGCGGCACAGATACGCAGTATTTT. Translating it yields CASSFETSGTDTQYF. The variable domain in full, completed from reference TRBV5-8 and TRBJ2-3, reads EAGVTQSPTHLIKTRGQQATLRCSPISGHTSVYWYQQALGLGLQFLLWYDEGEERNRGNFPPRFSGRQFPNYSSELNVNALELEDSALYLCASSFETSGTDTQYFGPGTRLTVL.

V gene TRBV14 combines with J gene TRBJ2-7; unclear D gene. There are 14 residues in the CDR3. V lost 1 base to trimming and J lost 0 bases, with 7 bases between them. The V gene's germline CDR1 is SGHDN and CDR2 FVKESK. This chain's CDR3 is CASSQAGSSYEQYF. CDR3 DNA: TGTGCCAGCAGCCAAGCCGGTAGCTCCTACGAGCAGTACTTC.

This chain joins TRBV15 and TRBJ2-3; 9 bases fit TRBD2. Germline-derived CDR1 and CDR2 are LNHNV and YYDKDF (reference sequence). The ends lost 1 base at V and 5 bases at J; junction bases unmatched: 10. The CDR3 contains 17 residues. CDR3 DNA sequence: TGTGCCACCAGCAGAGGGTTTAGCGGGAGTTTGAGAGATACGCAGTATTTT. Encoded protein: CATSRGFSGSLRDTQYF.

The V call is TRBV28, the J call TRBJ2-3, with 7 bases that match TRBD1. The CDR3 has 15 amino acids. V dropped 7 bases and J dropped 0; count of bases not matched to a gene: 7. CDR1 is MDHEN and CDR2 is SYDVKM in the germline V gene. For the CDR3, the DNA is TGTGCCAGCACCTGGACAGGCTCTAGCACAGATACGCAGTATTTT. It is translated as CASTWTGSSTDTQYF.

The gene calls are TRBV30 and TRBJ1-1, with D perhaps TRBD1 (6 bases). Germline CDR1 and CDR2: GTSNPN and SVGIG (reference sequence). V was shortened by 5 bases and J by 6 bases, with 16 bases between the two germline ends. This CDR3 has 13 residues. The CDR3 DNA reads TGTGCCTGGGGTGGACAGCAGATCGCTGAAGCTTTCTTT. This codes for CAWGGQQIAEAFF.

The V call is TRBV5-1, the J call TRBJ2-3; D possibly corresponds to TRBD2 (7 bases). CDR3 length: 16 residues. Germline loops: CDR1 SGHRS, CDR2 YFSETQ. Trimming cost V 0 bases and J 2 bases, with 13 bases left between them. The CDR3 spells CASSLDAGALTDTQYF. The CDR3 DNA reads TGCGCCAGCAGCTTGGATGCGGGGGCCCTCACAGATACGCAGTATTTT.

V gene TRBV5-5 combines with J gene TRBJ1-4; perhaps TRBD1 as D (5 bases). CDR1 is SGHKS, CDR2 YYEKEE, per germline (reference sequence). This CDR3 region has 16 residues. Trimming took off 4 bases at V and 0 bases at J, with 13 bases between the two ends. CDR3 loop: CASSHNTGATNEKLFF. The CDR3 DNA reads TGTGCCAGCAGCCACAATACAGGAGCAACTAATGAAAAACTGTTTTTT.

The CDR3 nucleotides are TGCGCCAGCAGCTCCCAGGGGTTCAGCGACGAGCAGTACTTC. Translated: CASSSQGFSDEQYF. The chain employs TRBV5-1 and TRBJ2-7; perhaps TRBD1 as D (6 bases). Trimming left V 3 bases short and J 5 bases short, with 15 bases between. The CDR3 is 14 amino acids. Germline lookup yields CDR1 SGHRS and CDR2 YFSETQ.

This clone was seen once. The V gene is TRBV6-5, the J gene TRBJ2-7, with no clear D. CDR3 size: 11 residues. V lost 7 bases to trimming and J lost 3 bases, with 7 bases between them. Germline lookup yields CDR1 MNHEY and CDR2 SVGAGI. Here the CDR3 DNA reads TGTGCCAGCAACCTAATCTACGAGCAGTACTTC. Residues: CASNLIYEQYF.

The chain recombines TRBV2 with TRBJ1-5; D is uncertain. The CDR3 contains 13 residues. V was trimmed by 3 bases and J by 4 bases, leaving 7 bases between them. Germline loops: CDR1 SNHLY, CDR2 FYNNEI. CDR3 DNA: TGTGCCAGCAGTGAGAGGGTAAATCAGCCCCAGCATTTT. Its protein product is CASSERVNQPQHF.

This sequence joins TRBV6-1 and TRBJ2-7; 10 nucleotides match TRBD2. This CDR3 is 16 amino acids long. Trimming removed 3 bases from V and 2 bases from J; junction bases left unmatched: 7. Germline CDR1 MNHNS, CDR2 SASEGT. The CDR3 protein is CASSESSGRLTYEQYF. The DNA of the CDR3 is TGTGCCAGCAGTGAGTCTAGCGGGAGATTAACCTACGAGCAGTACTTC.

This sequence joins TRBV28 and TRBJ2-1, with 15 bases matching TRBD2. Germline values: CDR1 MDHEN, CDR2 SYDVKM. V gave up 8 bases and J gave up 4 bases; unmatched junction bases: 24. The CDR3 sequence is 22 residues long. The CDR3 reads CASWTGPIGTSGGLPSYNEQFF. CDR3 coding DNA: TGTGCCAGCTGGACAGGGCCCATCGGGACTAGCGGGGGGTTACCCAGTTACAATGAGCAGTTCTTC.

Written as DNA, the CDR3 is TGCGCCAGCAGCTTGGATATAGCTAATTCACCCCTCCACTTT. Its protein product is CASSLDIANSPLHF. The chain links TRBV5-1 to TRBJ1-6, with unresolved D. CDR1 is SGHRS, CDR2 YFSETQ, per germline. V was clipped by 0 bases and J by 6 bases, with 7 bases between them. This CDR3 contains 14 residues. Combining the CDR3 with reference TRBV5-1 and TRBJ1-6 gives the whole variable domain KAGVTQTPRYLIKTRGQQVTLSCSPISGHRSVSWYQQTPGQGLQFLFEYFSETQRNKGNFPGRFSGRQFSNSRSEMNVSTLELGDSALYLCASSLDIANSPLHFGNGTRLTVT.

The chain carries TRBV7-9 and TRBJ1-1; 9 bases align to TRBD1. The germline V gene encodes CDR1 SEHNR and CDR2 FQNEAQ (reference sequence). The J segment lost 1 base and the V segment lost 5 bases, leaving 8 bases of the junction unmatched. The CDR3 is 16 residues long. The CDR3 nucleotides read TGTGCCAGCAGCCCGGGACAGGGTAGTTGGAACACTGAAGCTTTCTTT. Translation gives CASSPGQGSWNTEAFF.

The V and J genes are TRBV28 and TRBJ2-5; 7 bases fit TRBD1. The germline gives CDR1 MDHEN, CDR2 SYDVKM. This CDR3 is 13 amino acids long. The ends lost 6 bases at V and 5 bases at J; junction bases unmatched: 6. CDR3 nucleotides: TGTGCCAGCAGCCCGACAGGGATGGAGACCCAGTACTTC. Its translation is CASSPTGMETQYF.

The chain combines TRBV28 with TRBJ1-1, with D maybe TRBD1 (5 bases). The germline CDR1 and CDR2 sequences are MDHEN and SYDVKM. V was clipped by 5 bases and J by 0 bases, with 13 bases between them. This CDR3 is built from 15 residues. The CDR3 loop is CASSIRGVMNTEAFF. CDR3 DNA: TGTGCCAGCAGTATACGGGGGGTTATGAACACTGAAGCTTTCTTT.